This T cell receptor (beta chain) was recorded in a study of long-term antiretroviral therapy in people with HIV. The CDR3 is 14 residues long. V was trimmed by 1 base and J by 7 bases, leaving 13 bases between them. Germline V gene lookup returns CDR1 SGHVS and CDR2 FQNEAQ. They ran version v3.0 of the immunoSEQ assay at survey level. Produced via immunoSEQ multiplex PCR; TCRdb's table is partial and in-frame only. The sample lists approximately 24,000 clones, roughly 87% occurring once. This clonotype was obtained from a man over 45 with HIV. Here the sequenced sample was unsorted PBMCs, taken 1.8 years before starting antiretroviral therapy. The rearrangement links TRBV7-8 to TRBJ1-2; weak D call: TRBD1 (6 bases). The CDR3 is CASSLGGGGSGYTF. The CDR3 bases are TGTGCCAGCAGCTTAGGTGGAGGGGGGTCTGGCTACACCTTC.